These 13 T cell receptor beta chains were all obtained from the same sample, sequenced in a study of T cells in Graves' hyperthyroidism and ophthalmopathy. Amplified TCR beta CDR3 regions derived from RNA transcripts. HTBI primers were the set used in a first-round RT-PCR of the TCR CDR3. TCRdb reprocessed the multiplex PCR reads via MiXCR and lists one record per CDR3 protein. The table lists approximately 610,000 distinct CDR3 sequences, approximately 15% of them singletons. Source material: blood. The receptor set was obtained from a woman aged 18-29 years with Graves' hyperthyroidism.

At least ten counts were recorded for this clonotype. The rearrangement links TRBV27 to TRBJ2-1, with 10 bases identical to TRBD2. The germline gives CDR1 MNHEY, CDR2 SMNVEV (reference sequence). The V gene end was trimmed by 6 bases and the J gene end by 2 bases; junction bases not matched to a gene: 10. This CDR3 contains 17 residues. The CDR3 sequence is CASRGEVLAGAYNEQFF. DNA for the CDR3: TGTGCCAGCAGAGGGGAAGTGCTAGCGGGGGCCTACAATGAGCAGTTCTTC.

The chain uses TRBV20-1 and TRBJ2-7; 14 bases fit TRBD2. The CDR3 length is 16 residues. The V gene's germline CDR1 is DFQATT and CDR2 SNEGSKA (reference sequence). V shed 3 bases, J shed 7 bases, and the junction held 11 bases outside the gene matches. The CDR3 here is CSASAEGTSGSREQYF. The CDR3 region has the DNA TGCAGTGCTAGTGCTGAGGGGACTAGCGGGAGTAGGGAGCAGTACTTC.

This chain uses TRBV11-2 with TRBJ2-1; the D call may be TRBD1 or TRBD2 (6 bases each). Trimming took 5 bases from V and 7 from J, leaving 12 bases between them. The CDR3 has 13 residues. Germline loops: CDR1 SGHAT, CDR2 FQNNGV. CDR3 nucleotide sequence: TGTGCCAGCAGCCCCATAGGGGGGAATGAGCAGTTCTTC. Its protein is CASSPIGGNEQFF.

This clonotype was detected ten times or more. The CDR3 DNA reads TGTGCCAGCAGTTTCCTTCGACAGTCTAACTATGGCTACACCTTC. Amino acid sequence: CASSFLRQSNYGYTF. The chain couples TRBV12-3 or TRBV12-4 to TRBJ1-2; D possibly corresponds to TRBD1 (5 bases). Trimming took off 3 bases at V and 0 bases at J, with 11 bases between the two ends. This CDR3 contains 15 residues.

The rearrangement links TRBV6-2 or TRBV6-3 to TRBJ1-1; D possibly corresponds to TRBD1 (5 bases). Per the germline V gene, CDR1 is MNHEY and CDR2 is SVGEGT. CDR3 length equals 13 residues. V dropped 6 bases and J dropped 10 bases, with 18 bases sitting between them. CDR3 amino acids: CASRRDTIQGAFF. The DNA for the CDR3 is TGTGCCAGCAGGCGCGACACCATCCAGGGAGCTTTCTTT.

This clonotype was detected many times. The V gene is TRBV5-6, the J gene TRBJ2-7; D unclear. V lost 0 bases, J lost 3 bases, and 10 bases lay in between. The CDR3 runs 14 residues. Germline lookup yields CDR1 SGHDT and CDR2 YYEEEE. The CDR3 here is CASSLEDGNYEQYF. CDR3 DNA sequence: TGTGCCAGCAGCTTGGAGGACGGAAACTACGAGCAGTACTTC.

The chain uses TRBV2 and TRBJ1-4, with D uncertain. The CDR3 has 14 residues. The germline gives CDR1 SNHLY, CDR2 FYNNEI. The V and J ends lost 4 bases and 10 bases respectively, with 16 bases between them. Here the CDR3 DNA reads TGTGCCAGCAGTGGTGAGCTATCAAGCTCAAAACTGTTTTTT. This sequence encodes CASSGELSSSKLFF.

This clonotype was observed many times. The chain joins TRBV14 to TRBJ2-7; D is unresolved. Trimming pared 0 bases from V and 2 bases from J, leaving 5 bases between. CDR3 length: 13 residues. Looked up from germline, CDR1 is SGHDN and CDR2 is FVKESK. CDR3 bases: TGTGCCAGCAGCCAAGAAGGGACCTACGAGCAGTACTTC. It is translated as CASSQEGTYEQYF.

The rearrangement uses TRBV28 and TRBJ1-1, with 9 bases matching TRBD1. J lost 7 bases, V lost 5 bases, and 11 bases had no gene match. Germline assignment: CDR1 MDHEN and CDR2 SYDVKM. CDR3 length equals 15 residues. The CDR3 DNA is TGTGCCAGCAGTCCACCGGACAGGGGTGAGGATGAAGCTTTCTTT. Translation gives CASSPPDRGEDEAFF.

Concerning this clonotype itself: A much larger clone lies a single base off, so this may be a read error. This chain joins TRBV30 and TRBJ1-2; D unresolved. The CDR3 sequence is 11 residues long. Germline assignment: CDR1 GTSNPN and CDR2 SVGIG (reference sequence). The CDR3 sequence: CAWMVDYGYIF. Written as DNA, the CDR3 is TGTGCCTGGATGGTGGACTATGGCTACATCTTC.

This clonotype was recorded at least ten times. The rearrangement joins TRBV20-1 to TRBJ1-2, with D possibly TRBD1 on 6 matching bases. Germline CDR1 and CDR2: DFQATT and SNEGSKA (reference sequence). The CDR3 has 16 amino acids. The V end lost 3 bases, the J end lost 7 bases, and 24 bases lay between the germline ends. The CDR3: CSARTAGRTVPSGYTF. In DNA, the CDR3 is TGCAGTGCTAGGACGGCCGGCCGGACAGTCCCTTCTGGCTACACCTTC.

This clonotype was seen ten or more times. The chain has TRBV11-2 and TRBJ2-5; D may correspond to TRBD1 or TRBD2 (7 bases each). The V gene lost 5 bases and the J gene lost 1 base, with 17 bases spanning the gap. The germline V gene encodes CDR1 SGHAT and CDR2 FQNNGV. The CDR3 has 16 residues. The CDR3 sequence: CASSPGGGRSQETQYF. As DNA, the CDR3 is TGTGCCAGCAGCCCAGGGGGAGGGCGAAGCCAAGAGACCCAGTACTTC.

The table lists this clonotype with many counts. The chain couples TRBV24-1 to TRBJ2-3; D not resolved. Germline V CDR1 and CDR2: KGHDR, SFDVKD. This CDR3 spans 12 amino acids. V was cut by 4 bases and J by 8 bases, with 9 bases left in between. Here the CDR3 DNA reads TGTGCCACCAGTGAGGGATCCGGTACGCAGTATTTT. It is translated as CATSEGSGTQYF.